A selection of T cell receptor beta chains follows, all from one sample in a study of cytomegalovirus exposure and HLA in healthy donors. The repertoire was sequenced with immunoSEQ multiplex PCR; TCRdb's copy has only in-frame clones and lacks some. The table includes about 120,000 clones, 65% to 90% detected once. Material for sequencing was PBMCs. The receptors were gathered from a woman in her twenties or thirties in good health and CMV-seronegative. Each CDR3 is given with its conserved first and last residue. Each record gives: CDR3 DNA, CDR3 protein, V gene, D gene, clone size, J gene. A D gene is named only where the DNA matches it firmly. Clone size, where shown, is once, few, many, or a class for clones that have expanded.

CDR3nt: TGTGCCAGCAGCCGACCATCATTCCGGGACAGGGAATACTCTGGGGCCAACGTCCTGACTTTC; CDR3aa: CASSRPSFRDREYSGANVLTF; v_gene: TRBV21-1; d_gene: .; abundance: .; j_gene: TRBJ2-6
CDR3nt: TGTGCCAGCAGTTTCGACAGGGATGAAAAACTGTTTTTT; CDR3aa: CASSFDRDEKLFF; v_gene: TRBV6-5; d_gene: TRBD1; abundance: .; j_gene: TRBJ1-4
CDR3nt: TGTGCCAGCAGCTTATATGGACAGGGCACGACAGATACGCAGTATTTT; CDR3aa: CASSLYGQGTTDTQYF; v_gene: TRBV7-3; d_gene: TRBD1; abundance: few; j_gene: TRBJ2-3
CDR3nt: TGCGCCAGCAGCCCGTCGACAGGGTCCCACGAGCAGTACTTC; CDR3aa: CASSPSTGSHEQYF; v_gene: TRBV5-1; d_gene: TRBD1; abundance: .; j_gene: TRBJ2-7
CDR3nt: TGTGCCAGTAGGGGACAGGGGCAGTATAGCAATCAGCCCCAGCATTTT; CDR3aa: CASRGQGQYSNQPQHF; v_gene: TRBV19; d_gene: TRBD1; abundance: .; j_gene: TRBJ1-5
CDR3nt: TGTGCCAGCAGCTTTACTCAGGGGCATAATGAAAAACTGTTTTTT; CDR3aa: CASSFTQGHNEKLFF; v_gene: TRBV7-8; d_gene: .; abundance: .; j_gene: TRBJ1-4
CDR3nt: TGCGCCAGCAGCTTGGCAGGGTCAGATGAGCAGTTCTTC; CDR3aa: CASSLAGSDEQFF; v_gene: TRBV5-1; d_gene: .; abundance: .; j_gene: TRBJ2-1
CDR3nt: TGCGCCAGCAGCCAAGATCGATTTTCCTCGACTTCCACCGGGGAGCTGTTTTTT; CDR3aa: CASSQDRFSSTSTGELFF; v_gene: TRBV4-3; d_gene: .; abundance: few; j_gene: TRBJ2-2
CDR3nt: TGTGCCAGCAGCCAAGATCTGGAGACCCAGTACTTC; CDR3aa: CASSQDLETQYF; v_gene: TRBV14; d_gene: .; abundance: .; j_gene: TRBJ2-5
CDR3nt: TGTGCCTGGCGACTAGCGGCCTCCTACGAGCAGTACTTC; CDR3aa: CAWRLAASYEQYF; v_gene: TRBV30; d_gene: TRBD2; abundance: .; j_gene: TRBJ2-7
CDR3nt: TGTGCCAGCGTTCACCCCGGACAACCTTGGTACGAGCAGTACTTC; CDR3aa: CASVHPGQPWYEQYF; v_gene: TRBV7-9; d_gene: .; abundance: .; j_gene: TRBJ2-7
CDR3nt: TGTGCCAGCATTCGACTAGCGGGAGGGGACTCCTACAATGAGCAGTTCTTC; CDR3aa: CASIRLAGGDSYNEQFF; v_gene: TRBV2; d_gene: TRBD2; abundance: .; j_gene: TRBJ2-1
CDR3nt: TGTGCCAGCAGCTTACGGTCGACGGTGGAGTCCTATGGCTACACCTTC; CDR3aa: CASSLRSTVESYGYTF; v_gene: TRBV11-2; d_gene: .; abundance: few; j_gene: TRBJ1-2
CDR3nt: TGTGCCAGCACCACCCGGGACAGGGGTAATGAGCAGTTCTTC; CDR3aa: CASTTRDRGNEQFF; v_gene: TRBV6-1; d_gene: TRBD1; abundance: .; j_gene: TRBJ2-1
CDR3nt: TGTGCCAGCAGTCCTACCGGACAGTACGAGCAGTACTTC; CDR3aa: CASSPTGQYEQYF; v_gene: TRBV27; d_gene: .; abundance: .; j_gene: TRBJ2-7
CDR3nt: TGCGCCAGCAGCCGGACTAGCGGGGGCTACAATGAGCAGTTCTTC; CDR3aa: CASSRTSGGYNEQFF; v_gene: TRBV5-1; d_gene: TRBD2; abundance: .; j_gene: TRBJ2-1
CDR3nt: TGTGCCACGTCCCTGGGGGCTAGCGGGAGTCAAGAGACCCAGTACTTC; CDR3aa: CATSLGASGSQETQYF; v_gene: TRBV5-6; d_gene: TRBD2; abundance: .; j_gene: TRBJ2-5
CDR3nt: TGTGCCAGCAGCAAAAGGGCCCGGGCTAGGGGGACAGGGTTCTACGAGCAGTACTTC; CDR3aa: CASSKRARARGTGFYEQYF; v_gene: TRBV21-1; d_gene: .; abundance: .; j_gene: TRBJ2-7
CDR3nt: TGTGCCAGCTCGACCACGGGGACAGCCAACCAGCCCCAGCATTTT; CDR3aa: CASSTTGTANQPQHF; v_gene: TRBV18; d_gene: TRBD1; abundance: few; j_gene: TRBJ1-5
CDR3nt: TGTGCCAGTAGTATTTTGGCGGGAGGGCTCAATGAGCAGTTCTTC; CDR3aa: CASSILAGGLNEQFF; v_gene: TRBV19; d_gene: TRBD2; abundance: .; j_gene: TRBJ2-1
CDR3nt: TGTGCCAGCAGTATATCCTTGACAGACGGGGAGCTGTTTTTT; CDR3aa: CASSISLTDGELFF; v_gene: TRBV28; d_gene: .; abundance: .; j_gene: TRBJ2-2
CDR3nt: TGCGCCAGCAGCCAAGATTCCGGCGCGGTGGCGGTTGGTGGCTACACCTTC; CDR3aa: CASSQDSGAVAVGGYTF; v_gene: TRBV4-3; d_gene: .; abundance: few; j_gene: TRBJ1-2
CDR3nt: TGTGCCAGCAGTGAATCGGCGACAGGGGGATATGGCTACACCTTC; CDR3aa: CASSESATGGYGYTF; v_gene: TRBV25-1; d_gene: TRBD1; abundance: .; j_gene: TRBJ1-2
CDR3nt: TGTGCCACCTCCGGGGGGCAGGTCTATGGCTACACCTTC; CDR3aa: CATSGGQVYGYTF; v_gene: TRBV15; d_gene: .; abundance: once; j_gene: TRBJ1-2
CDR3nt: TGTGCCAGCAGCTTATCGGGGGACCCTGGGTCCTACGAGCAGTACTTC; CDR3aa: CASSLSGDPGSYEQYF; v_gene: TRBV7-2; d_gene: .; abundance: once; j_gene: TRBJ2-7
CDR3nt: TGTGCCAGCAGTTACCCGGACAGACGCTATGGCTACACCTTC; CDR3aa: CASSYPDRRYGYTF; v_gene: TRBV6-6; d_gene: .; abundance: once; j_gene: TRBJ1-2
CDR3nt: TGTGCCAGCAGTTTTGGACAGGGGGAGACCCAGTACTTC; CDR3aa: CASSFGQGETQYF; v_gene: TRBV28; d_gene: TRBD1; abundance: once; j_gene: TRBJ2-5
CDR3nt: TGTGCCAGCAGCTTTGGAAGCGGGGTGAGGGAGACCCAGTACTTC; CDR3aa: CASSFGSGVRETQYF; v_gene: TRBV7-2; d_gene: TRBD2; abundance: .; j_gene: TRBJ2-5
CDR3nt: TGTGCCAGCAGCCGGACTAGCGGGAGGGACACCGGGGAGCTGTTTTTT; CDR3aa: CASSRTSGRDTGELFF; v_gene: TRBV7-8; d_gene: TRBD2; abundance: .; j_gene: TRBJ2-2
CDR3nt: TGTGCCAGCAGCTCCCGCGATTTGATAGCGGACAATGAGCAGTTCTTC; CDR3aa: CASSSRDLIADNEQFF; v_gene: TRBV5-4; d_gene: .; abundance: .; j_gene: TRBJ2-1
CDR3nt: TGTGCCAGTAGTATAGGGGCGGGAAAAGGTGAGCAGTTCTTC; CDR3aa: CASSIGAGKGEQFF; v_gene: TRBV19; d_gene: .; abundance: .; j_gene: TRBJ2-1
CDR3nt: TGTGCCAGCAGCCCCCGTGGGACAGATCAAGAGACCCAGTACTTC; CDR3aa: CASSPRGTDQETQYF; v_gene: TRBV21-1; d_gene: .; abundance: once; j_gene: TRBJ2-5
CDR3nt: TGTGCCAGCAGCCCGGGACTTACCTACGAGCAGTACTTC; CDR3aa: CASSPGLTYEQYF; v_gene: TRBV7-2; d_gene: .; abundance: medium-sized; j_gene: TRBJ2-7
CDR3nt: TGTGCCAGCTCACCAGGACTAGTACGCTGGTCCTACGAGCAGTACTTC; CDR3aa: CASSPGLVRWSYEQYF; v_gene: TRBV18; d_gene: TRBD2; abundance: few; j_gene: TRBJ2-7
CDR3nt: TGTGCCAGCAGTGAAAGGGGAGCGGGAGGGTTCTCCTACGAGCAGTACTTC; CDR3aa: CASSERGAGGFSYEQYF; v_gene: TRBV6-1; d_gene: TRBD2; abundance: .; j_gene: TRBJ2-7
CDR3nt: TGTGCCAGCAGTTCCGACAGGGGGCTAGAGGAGCAGTACTTC; CDR3aa: CASSSDRGLEEQYF; v_gene: TRBV28; d_gene: TRBD1; abundance: .; j_gene: TRBJ2-7
CDR3nt: TGTGCCAGCAGCGCCGGGACAGGGGGAGGCGAGCCCCAGCATTTT; CDR3aa: CASSAGTGGGEPQHF; v_gene: TRBV9; d_gene: TRBD1; abundance: few; j_gene: TRBJ1-5
CDR3nt: TGTGCCAGCAGCAAGGGGGCGCCTGGCTACACCTTC; CDR3aa: CASSKGAPGYTF; v_gene: TRBV28; d_gene: TRBD1; abundance: .; j_gene: TRBJ1-2
CDR3nt: TGTGCCAGCAGCCCCGGGACTAGCTCCTACGAGCAGTACTTC; CDR3aa: CASSPGTSSYEQYF; v_gene: TRBV11-2; d_gene: TRBD2; abundance: .; j_gene: TRBJ2-7
CDR3nt: TGTGCCAGCAGTCCCGACTCTAGCGGGCCTACCTACAATGAGCAGTTCTTC; CDR3aa: CASSPDSSGPTYNEQFF; v_gene: TRBV27; d_gene: TRBD2; abundance: .; j_gene: TRBJ2-1
CDR3nt: TGTGCCAGCAGCTCCGGAGTGACCGGGGAGCTGTTTTTT; CDR3aa: CASSSGVTGELFF; v_gene: TRBV7-3; d_gene: .; abundance: .; j_gene: TRBJ2-2
CDR3nt: TGTGCCAGCAGCCCTACCAGGACAGGGGGCGAGCAGTACTTC; CDR3aa: CASSPTRTGGEQYF; v_gene: TRBV5-6; d_gene: TRBD1; abundance: .; j_gene: TRBJ2-7
CDR3nt: TGTGCCAGCAGCTTATCCAGGGGGCTTGGCACAGATACGCAGTATTTT; CDR3aa: CASSLSRGLGTDTQYF; v_gene: TRBV7-2; d_gene: TRBD1; abundance: .; j_gene: TRBJ2-3
CDR3nt: TGTGCCAGCAGCTTAGCTAGCAACTACGAGCAGTACTTC; CDR3aa: CASSLASNYEQYF; v_gene: TRBV7-2; d_gene: .; abundance: .; j_gene: TRBJ2-7
CDR3nt: TGTGCCAGCTCCACCCCCAGCTCTGGGGCCAACGTCCTGACTTTC; CDR3aa: CASSTPSSGANVLTF; v_gene: TRBV27; d_gene: .; abundance: few; j_gene: TRBJ2-6
CDR3nt: TGTGCCAGCAGTGAATGGGCCTTGAACACTGAAGCTTTCTTT; CDR3aa: CASSEWALNTEAFF; v_gene: TRBV2; d_gene: .; abundance: .; j_gene: TRBJ1-1
CDR3nt: TGTGCAAGTCGCTTAGACAGGGGGCCCCAACTACGGGATGAAAAACTGTTTTTT; CDR3aa: CASRLDRGPQLRDEKLFF; v_gene: TRBV12-2; d_gene: .; abundance: .; j_gene: TRBJ1-4
CDR3nt: TGTGCCAGCAGTTTGGCGGGGGCGCCCAATTCACCCCTCCACTTT; CDR3aa: CASSLAGAPNSPLHF; v_gene: TRBV28; d_gene: .; abundance: .; j_gene: TRBJ1-6
CDR3nt: TGTGCCAGTAGTATAGAAAGGACTAGCGGGAGCCAGAATGAGCAGTTCTTC; CDR3aa: CASSIERTSGSQNEQFF; v_gene: TRBV19; d_gene: TRBD2; abundance: .; j_gene: TRBJ2-1
CDR3nt: TGTGCCAGCAGTGACCCCGAGGGTAGCGGGAGTTCTAACACCGGGGAGCTGTTTTTT; CDR3aa: CASSDPEGSGSSNTGELFF; v_gene: TRBV2; d_gene: TRBD2; abundance: .; j_gene: TRBJ2-2
CDR3nt: TGTGCCAGCAGCTCAGAGGTGGGAGGGGGCACAGATACGCAGTATTTT; CDR3aa: CASSSEVGGGTDTQYF; v_gene: TRBV7-2; d_gene: TRBD2; abundance: .; j_gene: TRBJ2-3
CDR3nt: TGTGCCAGCAGTGCCGTGGCTCCCAGCTCCTACGAGCAGTACTTC; CDR3aa: CASSAVAPSSYEQYF; v_gene: TRBV27; d_gene: .; abundance: .; j_gene: TRBJ2-7
CDR3nt: TGTGCCAGCCTGGGACAGGCTGCCTACGAGCAGTACTTC; CDR3aa: CASLGQAAYEQYF; v_gene: TRBV28; d_gene: TRBD1; abundance: .; j_gene: TRBJ2-7
CDR3nt: TGTGCCAGTAGTCGCGAAAGGACTAGCGGGATTCCAAACATTCAGTACTTC; CDR3aa: CASSRERTSGIPNIQYF; v_gene: TRBV19; d_gene: TRBD2; abundance: .; j_gene: TRBJ2-4
CDR3nt: TGTGCCAGCAGCTTAAACCGGGAGTCCCCCTACGAGCAGTACTTC; CDR3aa: CASSLNRESPYEQYF; v_gene: TRBV7-3; d_gene: .; abundance: .; j_gene: TRBJ2-7
CDR3nt: TGTGCCAGCAGTTTAGGGGTCCCGGGACTAGGGAATGAGCAGTTCTTC; CDR3aa: CASSLGVPGLGNEQFF; v_gene: TRBV27; d_gene: TRBD2; abundance: .; j_gene: TRBJ2-1
CDR3nt: TGTGCCAGCAGTTACTTCGCGGGAGAGGCGACAGATACGCAGTATTTT; CDR3aa: CASSYFAGEATDTQYF; v_gene: TRBV6-5; d_gene: TRBD2; abundance: few; j_gene: TRBJ2-3